This T cell receptor (beta chain) was sequenced during a study of blood T cell repertoires in COVID-19. Across the whole study: Samples came from the United States, Italy and Spain, spanning acute and convalescent COVID-19.

This CDR3 region has 14 residues. Germline assignment: CDR1 LGHNA and CDR2 YNFKEQ. With 6 bases clipped from V and 7 bases from J, the junction kept 8 bases outside the gene matches. The protocol was immunoSEQ multiplex PCR, while the TCRdb copy is restricted to in-frame clones and leaves out a portion. The table lists about 260,000 clones, 70% to 90% of them singletons. The clonotype originates from a woman aged 40 to 50 with acute or convalescent COVID-19. The chain uses TRBV4-2 and TRBJ1-5, with TRBD1 matching over 8 bases. The sample consisted of peripheral blood. This CDR3 reads CASSHRGEGQPQHF. The CDR3, as DNA: TGTGCCAGCAGTCACAGGGGGGAGGGACAGCCCCAGCATTTT.